This passage covers 8 T cell receptor beta chains from one sample sequenced in a study of Ad26.COV2.S vaccination and SARS-CoV-2 variants. Profiled with immunoSEQ multiplex PCR; TCRdb holds only in-frame clones, not every one. The profile shows more than 120,000 clones, 86% of them singletons. The sequencing used peripheral blood, collected after recovery from COVID-19. The origin of the receptors is a human donor who had recovered from COVID-19.

The genes are TRBV7-6 and TRBJ2-3; 10 nucleotides align to TRBD2. Germline-derived CDR1 and CDR2 are SGHVS and FNYEAQ. J was trimmed by 3 bases and V by 5 bases; bases with no gene match: 5. The CDR3 runs to 15 residues. This CDR3 is CASSERGGLTDTQYF. The DNA for the CDR3 is TGTGCCAGCAGCGAGCGGGGGGGCCTGACAGATACGCAGTATTTT.

V and J are TRBV6-2 or TRBV6-3 and TRBJ2-7; TRBD2 agrees at 14 bases. This CDR3 has 18 residues. Germline V lookup: CDR1 MNHEY, CDR2 SVGEGT. Unmatched junction bases numbered 14, after V lost 5 bases and J lost 5 bases. CDR3 loop: CASSKGTSGGLWADEQYF. The CDR3 DNA sequence: TGTGCCAGCAGTAAAGGGACTAGCGGGGGATTGTGGGCCGACGAGCAGTACTTC.

The chain has TRBV7-6 and TRBJ2-3; 9 bases map to TRBD2. The CDR3 consists of 16 residues. J was trimmed by 2 bases and V by 5 bases; bases with no gene match: 8. Per germline, CDR1 SGHVS and CDR2 FNYEAQ. The CDR3, as DNA: TGTGCCAGCAGCCAGCGGGAGGATCGGACCACAGATACGCAGTATTTT. Protein sequence: CASSQREDRTTDTQYF.

The chain uses TRBV24-1 and TRBJ2-7; 7 bases are shared with TRBD1. Looked up from germline, CDR1 is KGHDR and CDR2 is SFDVKD. The junction had 6 bases not matched to a gene; V was cut back by 4 bases and J by 7 bases. The CDR3 loop spans 13 amino acids. Here the CDR3 DNA reads TGTGCCACCAGTGAGGTCACAGGGGAAGAGCAGTACTTC. Amino acids: CATSEVTGEEQYF.

The V gene is TRBV5-1, the J gene TRBJ2-1; D remains unclear. This CDR3 region has 14 residues. The germline V and J ends were trimmed by 1 base and 4 bases, with 9 bases remaining between them. The germline V gene encodes CDR1 SGHRS and CDR2 YFSETQ. The CDR3: CASSLNIGYNEQFF. DNA of the CDR3: TGCGCCAGCAGCTTGAATATAGGGTACAATGAGCAGTTCTTC.

This clone was detected only once. This chain connects TRBV21-1 to TRBJ1-2; the table calls TRBD1, which could not be checked here. TRBV21-1 is tagged as a pseudogene. This CDR3 comprises 16 residues. Here the CDR3 reads CASSREVGGRVKGYTF. DNA for the CDR3: TGTGCCAGCAGCAGAGAAGTTGGTGGCAGGGTGAAGGGCTACACCTTC.

The V gene is TRBV13, the J gene TRBJ2-7, with D tentatively TRBD2 (6 bases). This CDR3 has 15 residues. Trimming took off 5 bases at V and 2 bases at J, with 16 bases between the two ends. Germline CDR1 and CDR2: PRHDT and FYEKMQ (reference sequence). CDR3 coding DNA: TGTGCCAGCAGCCGTTCCGGGACTGCAGCCTACGAGCAGTACTTC. Residues: CASSRSGTAAYEQYF. The entire variable domain, with the rest obtained from reference TRBV13 and TRBJ2-7, is as follows: AAGVIQSPRHLIKEKRETATLKCYPIPRHDTVYWYQQGPGQDPQFLISFYEKMQSDKGSIPDRFSAQQFSDYHSELNMSSLELGDSALYFCASSRSGTAAYEQYFGPGTRLTVT.

This clone turned up a few times. This sequence joins TRBV28 and TRBJ2-1, with D perhaps matching TRBD2 (7 bases). Germline CDR1 reads MDHEN; CDR2 reads SYDVKM. Trimming stripped 3 bases from V and 8 bases from J, with 20 bases between. The CDR3 has 16 residues. The CDR3 DNA reads TGTGCCAGCAGTTTGGGGGGGCCCCTCCGGGTGGATGAGCAGTTCTTC. Amino acid sequence: CASSLGGPLRVDEQFF. Complete variable domain (other parts from reference TRBV28 and TRBJ2-1): DVKVTQSSRYLVKRTGEKVFLECVQDMDHENMFWYRQDPGLGLRLIYFSYDVKMKEKGDIPEGYSVSREKKERFSLILESASTNQTSMYLCASSLGGPLRVDEQFFGPGTRLTVL.